This T cell receptor (beta chain) was recorded in a study of T cell clones after liver transplantation. Background on the study: Blood was drawn pre-transplant, before withdrawal, and after full or failed withdrawal. The study, taken as a whole, reports: Post-transplant time points were not standardized, so conclusions are preliminary.

Generated by immunoSEQ multiplex PCR, the TCRdb table keeps only in-frame clones and is missing some. The sample has about 45,000 clones, about 86% seen once. Notes on this clone: Its antigen is still unknown.

Between the trimmed V and J ends, which lost 4 bases and 4 bases, there was a span of 11 bases. Germline V lookup: CDR1 MNHEY, CDR2 SMNVEV (reference sequence). This CDR3 spans 13 amino acids. Specimen: CD4+ T cells from blood, collected 24 months after liver transplant. This receptor was identified in a human patient who received a liver transplant. The graft donor may be the source of some T cells. The chain uses TRBV27 and TRBJ2-7; D is uncertain. The CDR3 DNA reads TGTGCCAGCAGTTCACGAACGCTATACGAGCAGTACTTC. Residues: CASSSRTLYEQYF.